Detailed here is one TCR beta chain. TCRdb keeps only in-frame clones here, not all; method: immunoSEQ multiplex PCR. Of around 330,000 clones in the sample, around nine tenths were seen once. The data are from a study of blood T cell repertoires in COVID-19. About the research overall: Sites across the United States, Italy and Spain contributed samples from acute and convalescent COVID-19. Sources were T cells, B-cell-depleted T cells, or PBMCs; the material itself was cDNA or gDNA.

J was trimmed by 2 bases and V by 5 bases; bases with no gene match: 19. From germline, CDR1 is SEHNR and CDR2 FQNEAQ (reference sequence). CDR3 size: 19 residues. Sequenced material: peripheral blood. This TCR came from a woman aged 50 to 65 with active or convalescent COVID-19. The rearrangement links TRBV7-9 to TRBJ2-7; 9 positions agree with TRBD2. CDR3 DNA sequence: TGTGCCAGCAGCATTCTCTTAGCGGTAGCGGGAGAATCTGCCTACGAGCAGTACTTC. Encoded protein: CASSILLAVAGESAYEQYF. Together with reference TRBV7-9 and TRBJ2-7, the CDR3 gives the full variable domain: DTGVSQNPRHKITKRGQNVTFRCDPISEHNRLYWYRQTLGQGPEFLTYFQNEAQLEKSRLLSDRFSAERPKGSFSTLEIQRTEQGDSAMYLCASSILLAVAGESAYEQYFGPGTRLTVT.